This TCR beta chain was recorded in a study of blood T cells in healthy people across ages. The authors ran a second PCR of 7 to 11 cycles using a sample-barcoded 5' primer and a J-beta primer mix. Using its own MiXCR run on the 5' RACE reads, TCRdb lists one record per CDR3 protein. In the table there are approximately 1.5 million distinct CDR3 sequences, 42% of which are singletons. This clonotype was counted once. The antigen remains undetermined. Overall study findings and caveats: Naive and antigen-experienced cells could not be conclusively compared, given unsorted PBMCs.

Sequencing input: blood. The clonotype comes from a woman younger than 30 in good health.

CDR3 loop: CASSLDSGETQFF. In DNA form, the CDR3 reads TGTGCCAGCAGTCTGGACAGTGGAGAGACCCAGTTCTTC. The rearrangement uses TRBV28 and TRBJ2-5; the D gene is possibly TRBD1 (6 bases). The DNA end favors TRBJ2-1, so the J call may be wrong. The CDR3 is 13 amino acids. Germline CDR1 reads MDHEN; CDR2 reads SYDVKM.